This T cell receptor beta chain was captured by sequencing in a study of cytomegalovirus exposure and HLA in healthy donors. Study outcomes and limitations: Rare sequences made up most TCRs, while some public TCRs were found in many donors.

Germline CDR1 reads SQVTM; CDR2 reads ANQGSEA. The V and J ends lost 4 bases and 4 bases respectively, with 10 bases between them. The CDR3 has 12 residues. About this clone itself: The antigen is unknown.

PCR was performed using 60 Vbeta and 13 Jbeta primers. The data were produced by immunoSEQ multiplex PCR, yet TCRdb's version contains in-frame clones alone and is incomplete. Counted here are around 150,000 clones, about 80% occurring once; the ten biggest clones make up over 13%. The sequenced sample was PBMCs. The chain joins TRBV29-1 to TRBJ1-2; TRBD1 is a possible D gene (6 bases). The TCR was taken from a man aged 50 or older in good health and CMV-seropositive. The CDR3 DNA reads TGCAGCGTTGTACAGGGTTCCTATGGCTACACCTTC. Residues: CSVVQGSYGYTF. Looking up the rest from reference TRBV29-1 and TRBJ1-2 gives the full variable domain: SAVISQKPSRDICQRGTSLTIQCQVDSQVTMMFWYRQQPGQSLTLIATANQGSEATYESGFVIDKFPISRPNLTFSTLTVSNMSPEDSSIYLCSVVQGSYGYTFGSGTRLTVV.